The 5 T cell receptor beta chains below all came from one sample that was sequenced in a study of Graves' ophthalmopathy and Graves' hyperthyroidism. RNA transcripts were the template, and TCR beta CDR3 regions were amplified from them. HTBI primers were employed in first-round RT-PCR, then a second-round multiplex PCR followed. Using its own MiXCR run on the multiplex PCR reads, TCRdb lists one record per CDR3 protein. This sample carries around 1.1 million distinct CDR3 sequences, 36% of them seen once, and the ten largest clones take over 8.5%. The specimen was peripheral blood or thyroid tissue (not recorded which). Receptor source: an adult man with Graves' hyperthyroidism.

The rearrangement joins TRBV20-1 to TRBJ2-7; TRBD2 matches 10 bases. This CDR3 region has 16 residues. CDR1 DFQATT and CDR2 SNEGSKA come from the germline V gene (reference sequence). After removal of 5 bases from V and 4 bases from J, the junction contained 14 bases not matched to a gene. The CDR3 here is CSAGVTTKRGGYEQYF. The CDR3 nucleotides read TGCAGTGCTGGGGTCACTACTAAGCGGGGGGGATACGAGCAGTACTTC.

This clonotype has at least ten counts. The V and J genes are TRBV19 and TRBJ1-6; 11 bases line up with TRBD1. V gave up 4 bases and J gave up 8 bases; unmatched junction bases: 4. Germline V lookup: CDR1 LNHDA, CDR2 SQIVND (reference sequence). This CDR3 has 15 residues. The CDR3 DNA sequence: TGTGCCAGTAGTAGGACAGGGGGCGAGGATTCACCCCTCCACTTT. Residues: CASSRTGGEDSPLHF.

The V gene is TRBV5-1, the J gene TRBJ2-2, with D possibly being TRBD1 (6 bases). V gave up 5 bases and J gave up 6 bases, with 17 bases separating them. The germline V gene encodes CDR1 SGHRS and CDR2 YFSETQ. The CDR3 is 15 residues long. Written as DNA, the CDR3 is TGCGCCAGCAGAACAGGGTTGGGAACCCCCGGGGAGCTGTTTTTT. It yields the protein CASRTGLGTPGELFF. Variable domain in full (rest from reference TRBV5-1 and TRBJ2-2): KAGVTQTPRYLIKTRGQQVTLSCSPISGHRSVSWYQQTPGQGLQFLFEYFSETQRNKGNFPGRFSGRQFSNSRSEMNVSTLELGDSALYLCASRTGLGTPGELFFGEGSRLTVL.

The sample holds one count of this clonotype. The chain recombines TRBV15 with TRBJ1-3; D is ambiguous. From germline, CDR1 is LNHNV and CDR2 YYDKDF (reference sequence). Trimming removed 6 bases at V and 3 bases at J, with 6 bases between. The CDR3 runs 12 residues. Here the CDR3 DNA reads TGTGCCACCAGAAGGGATGGAAACACCATATATTTT. It is translated as CATRRDGNTIYF.

The V and J genes are TRBV20-1 and TRBJ1-3, with D possibly TRBD1 on 5 matching bases. Germline V CDR1 and CDR2: DFQATT, SNEGSKA (reference sequence). This CDR3 comprises 14 residues. Trimming cost V 6 bases and J 7 bases, with 19 bases left between them. The CDR3 DNA is TGCAGTGCCCCCCGGGGTGGGGGAGGCAACACCATATATTTT. Protein product: CSAPRGGGGNTIYF.